The source of this T cell receptor beta chain is a study of cytomegalovirus exposure and HLA in healthy donors. Overall study results and limits: Donors belonging to an Asian-associated ancestry cluster reportedly showed fewer N-insertions in productive TCRs than the approximately 670-donor mean, according to what a later analysis found. Most TCR beta V segments were productive about 87% or about 30% of the time in an earlier analysis. After further analysis at a later stage, roughly 15,000 TCR beta sequences were associated with HLA alleles at 0.05 false discovery rate.

This PCR relied on a set of 60 Vbeta primers and 13 Jbeta primers. Sequencing was performed with immunoSEQ multiplex PCR; in TCRdb, only in-frame clones are kept and a portion is missing. This table holds some 170,000 clones, about four fifths found once. CDR3 length: 16 residues. Germline V gene data show CDR1 as LGHNT and CDR2 as FRNRAP. The ends were cut back, 2 bases at V and 1 base at J, with 14 bases in the middle. Of note for this clone: Its specificity is not known.

The chain is built from TRBV12-5 and TRBJ1-1; weak D call: TRBD1 (5 bases). The receptor was derived from a woman between 18 and 29 years old in good health and CMV-seropositive. The material sequenced was PBMCs. CDR3 coding DNA: TGTGCTAGTGGTTTGACTGGGGTGGGGGGGAACACTGAAGCTTTCTTT. Amino acids: CASGLTGVGGNTEAFF.